The 8 T cell receptor beta chains presented below share a single source sample, sequenced in a study of shared clonotypes between healthy human individuals. The repertoire was sequenced with immunoSEQ multiplex PCR; TCRdb's copy has only in-frame clones and lacks some. The sample records about 1.1 million clones, 60% to 85% being singletons. The source material was memory CD4+ T cells from PBMCs. Sample subset: CD45RA-negative fraction. These receptors were taken from a man aged 18-30 years in good health. Some clones in this sample may be carry-over from other donors' samples.

The CDR3 bases are TGCGCCAGCAGCTTGGCAGGGGGAGGTCGGACCGGGGAGCTGTTTTTT. Translating it yields CASSLAGGGRTGELFF. The rearrangement uses TRBV5-1 and TRBJ2-2, with D possibly TRBD1 on 7 matching bases. The CDR3 spans 16 residues. V was shortened by 0 bases and J by 5 bases, with 14 bases between the two germline ends. Germline V gene sequence: CDR1 SGHRS, CDR2 YFSETQ. Combining the CDR3 with reference TRBV5-1 and TRBJ2-2 gives the whole variable domain KAGVTQTPRYLIKTRGQQVTLSCSPISGHRSVSWYQQTPGQGLQFLFEYFSETQRNKGNFPGRFSGRQFSNSRSEMNVSTLELGDSALYLCASSLAGGGRTGELFFGEGSRLTVL.

This clone was seen only once. This chain joins TRBV5-1 and TRBJ2-2; D might be TRBD1 (5 bases). Trimming removed 0 bases from V and 4 bases from J, with 7 bases in between. Germline V lookup: CDR1 SGHRS, CDR2 YFSETQ. The CDR3 covers 14 residues. This chain's CDR3 is CASSLDRLTGELFF. In DNA, the CDR3 is TGCGCCAGCAGCTTGGACAGGCTCACCGGGGAGCTGTTTTTT.

The CDR3 coding sequence is TGCGCCAGCCAAGTAGCGGGAGGCCCGGAGACCCAGTACTTC. Its translation is CASQVAGGPETQYF. This chain uses TRBV5-1 with TRBJ2-5; 10 bases map to TRBD2. The CDR3 loop spans 14 amino acids. Germline V gives CDR1 SGHRS, CDR2 YFSETQ. J gave up 5 bases and V 7 bases, and 8 bases lay outside the gene matches.

This chain links TRBV9 with TRBJ2-2; D uncertain. Trimming stripped 0 bases from V and 0 bases from J, with 6 bases between. The CDR3 is 15 amino acids. Germline V gives CDR1 SGDLS, CDR2 YYNGEE. This CDR3 reads CASSVDRANTGELFF. The CDR3 DNA reads TGTGCCAGCAGCGTAGATCGCGCGAACACCGGGGAGCTGTTTTTT. The full variable domain, its missing parts supplied by reference TRBV9 and TRBJ2-2, is DSGVTQTPKHLITATGQRVTLRCSPRSGDLSVYWYQQSLDQGLQFLIQYYNGEERAKGNILERFSAQQFPDLHSELNLSSLELGDSALYFCASSVDRANTGELFFGEGSRLTVL.

A word on this clone: The sample carries other DNA sequences with the same CDR3. The V gene is TRBV7-9, the J gene TRBJ1-4, with D perhaps TRBD1 (5 bases). Germline V gene data show CDR1 as SEHNR and CDR2 as FQNEAQ (reference sequence). Trimming stripped 4 bases from V and 2 bases from J, with 8 bases between. The CDR3 extends over 14 amino acids. This chain's CDR3 is CASSSRATNEKLFF. The CDR3, as DNA: TGTGCCAGCAGCTCCAGGGCCACTAATGAAAAACTGTTTTTT.

The chain joins TRBV19 to TRBJ2-3; TRBD1 matches 8 bases. This CDR3 has 16 residues. Germline trimming cut 3 bases from V and 3 bases from J; bases unmatched to any gene: 8. Germline V gene sequence: CDR1 LNHDA, CDR2 SQIVND (reference sequence). The CDR3 nucleotides read TGTGCCAGTAGTATCCCCCCCAGGGGGCCGACAGATACGCAGTATTTT. It yields the protein CASSIPPRGPTDTQYF. The variable domain in full, with the rest retrieved from reference TRBV19 and TRBJ2-3, is DGGITQSPKYLFRKEGQNVTLSCEQNLNHDAMYWYRQDPGQGLRLIYYSQIVNDFQKGDIAEGYSVSREKKESFPLTVTSAQKNPTAFYLCASSIPPRGPTDTQYFGPGTRLTVL.

The V call is TRBV7-9, the J call TRBJ1-2, with a tentative D call TRBD1 (5 bases). Per germline, CDR1 SEHNR and CDR2 FQNEAQ (reference sequence). Trimming took 5 bases from V and 0 from J, leaving 13 bases between them. The CDR3 totals 15 residues. The CDR3 bases are TGTGCCAGCAGCCGTCAACCGGGGCCTAACTATGGCTACACCTTC. Translating it yields CASSRQPGPNYGYTF. Supplemented by reference TRBV7-9 and TRBJ1-2, the full variable domain reads DTGVSQNPRHKITKRGQNVTFRCDPISEHNRLYWYRQTLGQGPEFLTYFQNEAQLEKSRLLSDRFSAERPKGSFSTLEIQRTEQGDSAMYLCASSRQPGPNYGYTFGSGTRLTVV.

This chain connects TRBV28 to TRBJ1-4; 7 bases are a match to TRBD1. The CDR3 extends over 14 amino acids. The V segment lost 4 bases and the J segment 8 bases; nucleotides outside the gene matches: 7. Looked up from germline, CDR1 is MDHEN and CDR2 is SYDVKM. CDR3 DNA sequence: TGTGCCAGCAGTTCGGACAGGTCGGGGGAAAAACTGTTTTTT. Translation gives CASSSDRSGEKLFF.